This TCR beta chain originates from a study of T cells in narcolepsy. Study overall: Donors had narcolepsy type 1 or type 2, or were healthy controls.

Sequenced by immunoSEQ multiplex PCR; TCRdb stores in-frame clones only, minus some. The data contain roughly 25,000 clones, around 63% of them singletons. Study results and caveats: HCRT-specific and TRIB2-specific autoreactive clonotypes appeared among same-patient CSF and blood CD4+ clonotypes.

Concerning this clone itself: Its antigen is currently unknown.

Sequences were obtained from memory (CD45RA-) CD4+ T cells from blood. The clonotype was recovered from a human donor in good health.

CDR3 amino acids: CASSRDGGSGNTIYF. The CDR3 DNA reads TGTGCCAGCAGTCGGGACGGAGGCTCTGGAAACACCATATATTTT. This sequence joins TRBV6-1 and TRBJ1-3; tentative D call: TRBD1 (5 bases). CDR3 size: 15 residues. The germline gives CDR1 MNHNS, CDR2 SASEGT. Trimming took 5 bases from V and 0 from J, leaving 11 bases between them.